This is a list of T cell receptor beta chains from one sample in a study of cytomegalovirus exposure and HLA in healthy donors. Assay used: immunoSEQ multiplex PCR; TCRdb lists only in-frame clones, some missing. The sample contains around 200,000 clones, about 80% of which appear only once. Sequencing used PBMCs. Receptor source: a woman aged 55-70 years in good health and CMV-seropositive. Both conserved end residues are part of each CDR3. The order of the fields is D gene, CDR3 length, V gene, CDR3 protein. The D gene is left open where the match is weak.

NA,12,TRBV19,CASSIRSYGYTF
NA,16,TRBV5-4,CASSLGLGVLYNEQFF
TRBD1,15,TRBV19,CASRLDRVGNYGYTF
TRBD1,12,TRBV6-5,CASSSLRGEQYF
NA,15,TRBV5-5,CASSLKEERYYGYTF
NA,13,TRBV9,CASSSQAYYGYTF
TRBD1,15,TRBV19,CASTPTGALTGELFF
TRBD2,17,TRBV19,CASSSPLAGQLYNEQFF
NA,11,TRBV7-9,CASSPGYEQYF
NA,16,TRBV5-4,CASTPGRGYRTGELFF
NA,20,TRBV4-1,CASSQEFWKISSSGETEAFF
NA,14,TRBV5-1,CASTPSGAQEAQYF
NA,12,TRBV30,CAWSRGSETQYF
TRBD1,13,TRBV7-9,CASSSLQGDEQYF
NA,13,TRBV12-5,CASGSGQPYEQYF
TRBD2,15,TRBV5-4,CASSRAGGLGDTQYF